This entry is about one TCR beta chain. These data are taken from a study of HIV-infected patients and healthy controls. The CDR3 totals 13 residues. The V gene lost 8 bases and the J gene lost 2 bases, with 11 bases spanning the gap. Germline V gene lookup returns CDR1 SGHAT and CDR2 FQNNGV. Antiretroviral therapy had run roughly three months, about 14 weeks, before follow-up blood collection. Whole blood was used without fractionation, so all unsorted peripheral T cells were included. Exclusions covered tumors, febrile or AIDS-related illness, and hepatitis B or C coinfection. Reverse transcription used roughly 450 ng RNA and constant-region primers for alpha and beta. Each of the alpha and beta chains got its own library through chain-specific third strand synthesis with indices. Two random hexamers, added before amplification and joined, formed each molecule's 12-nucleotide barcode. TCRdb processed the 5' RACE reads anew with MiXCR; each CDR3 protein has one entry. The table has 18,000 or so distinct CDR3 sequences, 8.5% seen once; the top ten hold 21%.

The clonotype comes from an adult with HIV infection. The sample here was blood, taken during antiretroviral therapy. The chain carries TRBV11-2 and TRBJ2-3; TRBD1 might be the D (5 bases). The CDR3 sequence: CASVGQPTDTQYF. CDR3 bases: TGTGCCAGCGTAGGACAACCCACAGATACGCAGTATTTT.